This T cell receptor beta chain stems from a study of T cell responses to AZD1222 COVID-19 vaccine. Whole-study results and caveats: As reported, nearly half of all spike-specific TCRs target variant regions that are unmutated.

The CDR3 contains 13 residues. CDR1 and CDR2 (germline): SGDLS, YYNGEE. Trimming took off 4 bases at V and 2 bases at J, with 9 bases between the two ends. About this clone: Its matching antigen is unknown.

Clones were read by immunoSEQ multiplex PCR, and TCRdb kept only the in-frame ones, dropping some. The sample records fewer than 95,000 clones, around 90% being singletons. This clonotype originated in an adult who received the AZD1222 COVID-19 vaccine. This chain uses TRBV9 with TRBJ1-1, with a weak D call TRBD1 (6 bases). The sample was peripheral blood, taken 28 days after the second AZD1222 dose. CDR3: CASSSRGNTEAFF. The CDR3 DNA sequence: TGTGCCAGCAGCTCCAGGGGTAACACTGAAGCTTTCTTT.